The entry below gives a single T cell receptor (beta chain) sequence along with its context. This sample is part of a study of control samples from healthy donors and cancer patients. The CDR3 loop spans 13 amino acids. The germline V gene has CDR1 MNHEY and CDR2 SVGAGI. J lost 3 bases, V lost 7 bases, and 6 bases had no gene match. TCRdb keeps only in-frame clones here, not all; method: immunoSEQ multiplex PCR. The sample holds around 95,000 clones, around 85% seen once. This TCR was sampled from a man aged 25 to 40 in good health. Source material: blood. This sequence joins TRBV6-5 and TRBJ2-7; 7 nucleotides align to TRBD2. CDR3 residues: CASTKRGFYEQYF. CDR3 nucleotide sequence: TGTGCCAGCACCAAGCGGGGCTTCTACGAGCAGTACTTC.